Listed below are T cell receptor beta chains from one sample, sequenced in a study of blood T cell repertoires in COVID-19. Using immunoSEQ multiplex PCR, the repertoire was profiled, and TCRdb retains in-frame clones only, with some absent. The sample carries some 160,000 clones, approximately 90% recorded once. The specimen sequenced was peripheral blood. The receptor source for this set is a man between 45 and 60 years old who had recovered from COVID-19. CDR3s include the opening cysteine and the closing phenylalanine or tryptophan. The D gene is left open where the match is weak. Size tells how often a clone was seen (once, few, many) or the class of an expanded clone, and some rows leave it out.

v_gene,abundance,len,d_gene,j_gene,CDR3nt,CDR3aa
TRBV14,once,15,TRBD1,TRBJ1-1,TGTGCCAGCAGCCAAACGACAGGGATGAACACTGAAGCTTTCTTT,CASSQTTGMNTEAFF
TRBV7-2,-,13,-,TRBJ1-2,TGTGCCAGCAGCTTAATCCAGGGAAATGGCTACACCTTC,CASSLIQGNGYTF
TRBV4-3,-,17,TRBD2,TRBJ2-1,TGCGCCAGCAGCCCCCAACGGGGGGGAAGCTTCTACAATGAGCAGTTCTTC,CASSPQRGGSFYNEQFF
TRBV23-1,once,17,-,TRBJ1-2,TGCGCCAGCAGTCATGGGGTAGGAGGGCGAATCTTCTATGGCTACACCTTC,CASSHGVGGRIFYGYTF
TRBV4-3,-,16,-,TRBJ1-1,TGCGCCAGCAGCCAAGAGTGGGCGAAGGGGCGGGGATTGGCTTTCTTT,CASSQEWAKGRGLAFF
TRBV11-2,-,14,-,TRBJ2-2,TGTGCCAGCAGCTTAGTGGCAGGCACCGGGGAGCTGTTTTTT,CASSLVAGTGELFF
TRBV5-1,-,15,-,TRBJ2-3,TGCGCCAGCAGCTTACCGCGGTCGACCACAGATACGCAGTATTTT,CASSLPRSTTDTQYF
TRBV18,-,15,-,TRBJ1-5,TGTGCCAGCTCACCACCAGACTTTAGCAATCAGCCCCAGCATTTT,CASSPPDFSNQPQHF
TRBV30,-,13,TRBD1,TRBJ1-1,TGTGCCTGGAGTGTAACAGGGGGGACTGAAGCTTTCTTT,CAWSVTGGTEAFF
TRBV2,few,15,-,TRBJ2-1,TGTGCCAGCAGTGTAGACAGGTACCACGGGAATGAGCAGTTCTTC,CASSVDRYHGNEQFF
TRBV7-2,-,14,-,TRBJ1-1,TGTGCCAGCAGCCTAACAGCCTTGAACACTGAAGCTTTCTTT,CASSLTALNTEAFF
TRBV5-8,-,16,-,TRBJ2-3,TGTGCCAGCAGCTTGGCCAATCGGGTTAGCACAGATACGCAGTATTTT,CASSLANRVSTDTQYF
TRBV3-1/TRBV3-2,-,14,-,TRBJ2-1,TGTGCCAGCAGCCGCAGGGGGGCTTTCAATGAGCAGTTCTTC,CASSRRGAFNEQFF
TRBV9,-,12,-,TRBJ1-3,TGTGCCAGCAGCCCCTTTGGAAACACCATATATTTT,CASSPFGNTIYF
TRBV7-9,-,14,-,TRBJ2-3,TGTGCCAGCAGCGAGACAGGCATCCTTGATACGCAGTATTTT,CASSETGILDTQYF
TRBV11-2,-,16,TRBD2,TRBJ2-7,TGTGCCAGCAGCTCCCCGAAGCGGGGGGGCGCCTACGAGCAGTACTTC,CASSSPKRGGAYEQYF
TRBV19,-,13,TRBD1,TRBJ1-6,TGTGCCAGTAGTCTACGGACAGGGGGGCCCCTCCACTTT,CASSLRTGGPLHF
TRBV23-1,-,14,-,TRBJ2-5,TGCGCCAGCAGTCAATCGGGCAGTCCAGAGACCCAGTACTTC,CASSQSGSPETQYF